Listed here is a single T cell receptor beta chain. This CDR3 contains 16 residues. Germline-derived CDR1 and CDR2 are KGHSY and FQNENV. Trimming removed 2 bases at V and 0 bases at J, with 13 bases between. The data derive from a study of control samples from healthy donors and cancer patients. Some clones are missing from TCRdb's copy, which holds only in-frame ones; the method was immunoSEQ multiplex PCR. This sample yields approximately 52,000 clones, of which approximately 88% are seen a single time; 3.5% to 4.5% belongs to the top ten. The V call is TRBV16, the J call TRBJ1-1, with D perhaps TRBD1 (5 bases). This receptor was identified in a man in his fifties in good health. Sequenced input: blood. CDR3 sequence: CASSQRRGGLNTEAFF. The CDR3 bases are TGTGCCAGCAGCCAAAGACGCGGGGGTTTGAACACTGAAGCTTTCTTT.